The T cell receptor beta chain under discussion was sequenced for a study of control samples from healthy donors and cancer patients. Germline-derived CDR1 and CDR2 are MNHEY and SMNVEV (reference sequence). The V segment lost 6 bases and the J segment 4 bases; nucleotides outside the gene matches: 10. The CDR3 length is 17 residues. Using immunoSEQ multiplex PCR, the repertoire was profiled, and TCRdb retains in-frame clones only, with some absent. This table has 150,000 to 180,000 clones, 93% appearing once. The sequence was collected from a man over 45 in good health. The sequenced sample was blood. V usage is TRBV27 and J usage is TRBJ2-1, with 12 bases aligning to TRBD2. The CDR3 DNA sequence: TGTGCCAGCAGCCTGAGGCTAGCGGGAGGGCCTTACAATGAGCAGTTCTTC. Amino acids: CASSLRLAGGPYNEQFF.